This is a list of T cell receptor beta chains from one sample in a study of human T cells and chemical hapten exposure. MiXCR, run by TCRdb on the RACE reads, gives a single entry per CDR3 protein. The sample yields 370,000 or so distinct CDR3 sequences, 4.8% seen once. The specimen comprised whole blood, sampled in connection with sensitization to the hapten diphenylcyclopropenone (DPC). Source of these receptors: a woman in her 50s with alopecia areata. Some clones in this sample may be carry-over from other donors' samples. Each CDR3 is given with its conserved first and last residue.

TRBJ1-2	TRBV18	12	CASSHGNSGYTF
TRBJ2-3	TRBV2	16	CASGTVIDVSTDTQYF
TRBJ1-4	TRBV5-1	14	CASSLQGEEEKLFF
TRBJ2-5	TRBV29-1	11	CSEQRQETQYF
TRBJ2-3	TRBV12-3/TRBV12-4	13	CASGASSTDTQYF
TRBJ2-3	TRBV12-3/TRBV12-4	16	CASSRGLAGNTDTQYF
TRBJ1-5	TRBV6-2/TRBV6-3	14	CASSYSNSNQPQHF
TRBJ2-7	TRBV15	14	CATSRGGTDYEQYF
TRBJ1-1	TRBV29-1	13	CSVEKGLNTEAFF
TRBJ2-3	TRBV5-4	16	CASRAGTSGSSDTQYF
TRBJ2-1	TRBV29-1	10	CSGVYNEQFF
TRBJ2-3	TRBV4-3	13	CASSQLARDTQYF
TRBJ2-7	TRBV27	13	CASSTPQGYEQYF
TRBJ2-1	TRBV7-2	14	CASSHGLVGNEQFF
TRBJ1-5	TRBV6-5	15	CASSHLEAYNQPQHF
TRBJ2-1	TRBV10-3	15	CAISESWTGSSEQLF
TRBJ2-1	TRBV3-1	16	CASSFYSSGSYNEQFF
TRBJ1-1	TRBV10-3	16	CAISEARQGMNTEAFF
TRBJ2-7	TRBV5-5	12	CASSVTGAEQYF
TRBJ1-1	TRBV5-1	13	CASSVPGSTEAFF
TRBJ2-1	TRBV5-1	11	CASSYYNEQFF
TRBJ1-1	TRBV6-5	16	CASSPGAWSSNTEAFF
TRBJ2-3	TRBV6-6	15	CASSSPAGGVDTQYF
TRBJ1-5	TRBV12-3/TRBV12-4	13	CASSFNSAGHQHF
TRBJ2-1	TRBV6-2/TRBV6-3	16	CASSYPTTWGGPEQFF
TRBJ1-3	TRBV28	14	CASTPLGSGNTIYF
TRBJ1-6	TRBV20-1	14	CSASTGTGDSPLHF
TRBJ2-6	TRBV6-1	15	CASSEQGLGANVLTF
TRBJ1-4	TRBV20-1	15	CSARYIGREREKLFF
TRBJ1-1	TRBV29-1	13	CSVERDMNTEAFF
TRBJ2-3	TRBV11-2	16	CASSLWAFRGTDTQYF
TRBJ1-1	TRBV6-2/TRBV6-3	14	CASSYGGVDTEAFF
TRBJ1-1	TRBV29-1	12	CSVAAGSTEAFF
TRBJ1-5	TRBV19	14	CASSIPVSNQPQHF
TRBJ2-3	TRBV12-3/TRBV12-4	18	CASTNGLAGAPGADTQYF
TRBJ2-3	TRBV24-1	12	CATGTYTDTQYF
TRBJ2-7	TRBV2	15	CASSESPGGSYEQYF
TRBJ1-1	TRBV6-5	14	CASSYLGGTPEAFF
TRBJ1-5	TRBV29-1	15	CSVKAGGAPGEPQHF
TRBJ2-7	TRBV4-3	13	CASSQGVDNEQYF
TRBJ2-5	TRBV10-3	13	CAFLDTELGTQYF
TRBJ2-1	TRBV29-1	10	CSVSDNEQFF
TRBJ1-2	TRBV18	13	CASSPGQSYGYTF
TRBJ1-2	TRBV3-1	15	CASSQVIEGSYGYTF
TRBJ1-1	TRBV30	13	CAWSAFGGTEAFF
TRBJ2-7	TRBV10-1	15	CASSETSGIFYEQYF
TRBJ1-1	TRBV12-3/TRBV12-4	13	CASSLGGSTEAFF
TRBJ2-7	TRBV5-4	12	CASSFWGREQYF
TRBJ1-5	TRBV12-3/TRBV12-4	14	CASSLATSNQPQHF
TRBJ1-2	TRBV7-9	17	CASSSGTGGAGYYGYTF
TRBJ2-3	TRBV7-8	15	CASSLDTTPLDTQYF
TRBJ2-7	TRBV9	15	CASSVGGLASHEQYF
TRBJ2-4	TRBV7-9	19	CASSLALRGGLIAKNIQYF